Listed below are T cell receptor beta chains from one sample, sequenced in a study of T cells in tumors after PD-1 blockade. Measured with immunoSEQ multiplex PCR; TCRdb has only the in-frame clones, and not every one. The sample records more than 50,000 clones, about 74% being singletons. The sequencing here drew on PBMCs, taken after anti-PD-1 treatment. The receptors originated from a human donor with basal cell carcinoma. The CDR3 runs from the conserved cysteine through the conserved F or W. The D gene is left open where the match is weak. A row's size may be missing; if present it is once, few, many or a size class.

d_gene: .
j_gene: TRBJ1-1
abundance: .
v_gene: TRBV28
CDR3aa: CASSPPMNTEAFF
CDR3nt: TGTGCCAGCAGTCCCCCAATGAACACTGAAGCTTTCTTT

d_gene: .
j_gene: TRBJ1-1
abundance: .
v_gene: TRBV3-1/TRBV3-2
CDR3aa: CASSQGTTQAFF
CDR3nt: TGTGCCAGCAGCCAAGGTACCACCCAAGCTTTCTTT

d_gene: TRBD1
j_gene: TRBJ1-1
abundance: few
v_gene: TRBV4-1
CDR3aa: CASSLGQGGTEAFF
CDR3nt: TGCGCCAGCAGCCTTGGACAGGGCGGCACTGAAGCTTTCTTT

d_gene: TRBD1
j_gene: TRBJ1-5
abundance: once
v_gene: TRBV7-8
CDR3aa: CASSQGQSNQPQHF
CDR3nt: TGTGCCAGCAGCCAGGGACAGAGCAATCAGCCCCAGCATTTT

d_gene: .
j_gene: TRBJ2-1
abundance: .
v_gene: TRBV24-1
CDR3aa: CATSDGPREQFF
CDR3nt: TGTGCCACCAGTGACGGGCCCCGGGAGCAGTTCTTC

d_gene: TRBD1
j_gene: TRBJ1-2
abundance: few
v_gene: TRBV5-6
CDR3aa: CASSALDRVHGYTF
CDR3nt: TGTGCCAGCAGCGCCTTAGACAGGGTCCACGGCTACACCTTC

d_gene: .
j_gene: TRBJ1-2
abundance: .
v_gene: TRBV19
CDR3aa: CASSILATNYGYTF
CDR3nt: TGTGCCAGTAGTATTCTGGCAACTAACTATGGCTACACCTTC

d_gene: .
j_gene: TRBJ2-7
abundance: .
v_gene: TRBV3-1/TRBV3-2
CDR3aa: CASSQAGYEQYF
CDR3nt: TGTGCCAGCAGCCAAGCGGGCTACGAGCAGTACTTC

d_gene: .
j_gene: TRBJ2-7
abundance: .
v_gene: TRBV5-1
CDR3aa: CASSLTPFTGGAYEQYF
CDR3nt: TGCGCCAGCAGCTTGACCCCTTTTACAGGGGGGGCCTACGAGCAGTACTTC

d_gene: .
j_gene: TRBJ1-1
abundance: once
v_gene: TRBV30
CDR3aa: CAWRGGDGEAFF
CDR3nt: TGTGCCTGGAGAGGAGGGGACGGCGAAGCTTTCTTT

d_gene: TRBD1
j_gene: TRBJ1-3
abundance: .
v_gene: TRBV7-9
CDR3aa: CASSLGTGVSGNTIYF
CDR3nt: TGTGCCAGCAGCTTGGGGACAGGGGTATCTGGAAACACCATATATTTT

d_gene: .
j_gene: TRBJ2-1
abundance: few
v_gene: TRBV5-1
CDR3aa: CASSSDPGSMKYNEQFF
CDR3nt: TGCGCCAGCAGTTCCGACCCGGGATCGATGAAATACAATGAGCAGTTCTTC

d_gene: .
j_gene: TRBJ1-2
abundance: .
v_gene: TRBV5-1
CDR3aa: CASSDDGDLYGYTF
CDR3nt: TGCGCCAGCAGCGACGACGGAGACCTTTATGGCTACACCTTC

d_gene: .
j_gene: TRBJ1-5
abundance: .
v_gene: TRBV7-2
CDR3aa: CASSWAGTASNQPQHF
CDR3nt: TGTGCCAGCAGCTGGGCGGGGACTGCGAGCAATCAGCCCCAGCATTTT

d_gene: .
j_gene: TRBJ2-7
abundance: .
v_gene: TRBV2
CDR3aa: CASSDDSIPYEQYF
CDR3nt: TGTGCCAGCAGTGATGACTCAATCCCCTACGAGCAGTACTTC

d_gene: .
j_gene: TRBJ2-7
abundance: .
v_gene: TRBV28
CDR3aa: CASSLPASYEQYF
CDR3nt: TGTGCCAGCAGTTTACCAGCCTCCTACGAGCAGTACTTC

d_gene: .
j_gene: TRBJ2-7
abundance: few
v_gene: TRBV5-7
CDR3aa: CASSLRSGRGYEQYF
CDR3nt: TGTGCCAGCAGCTTGAGGAGCGGCAGGGGATACGAGCAGTACTTC